Described below is a single T cell receptor beta chain sequence and its context. Its antigen remains unidentified. Stability of Graves' hyperthyroidism was defined as absent ophthalmopathy progression within 18 months. Used for diagnoses were clinical symptoms, serum thyroxine and TRAb, thyroid ultrasound and orbital computed tomography. This sample is drawn from a study of T cells in Graves' hyperthyroidism and ophthalmopathy. Whole-study results and caveats: Most thyroid-expanded clonotypes above 0.001 were also found in blood.

The CDR3 regions of TCR beta were amplified from RNA transcripts. Using the HTBI primer set, a first-round RT-PCR was run on the TCR CDR3. TCRdb recomputed calls from the multiplex PCR reads with MiXCR, one row per CDR3 protein. Of 560,000 or so distinct CDR3 sequences in the sample, around 42% were seen once. CDR1 and CDR2 from the germline V gene are SQVTM and ANQGSEA. The CDR3 runs to 14 residues. V lost 5 bases to trimming and J lost 2 bases, with 15 bases between them. This chain links TRBV29-1 with TRBJ1-2; D is unresolved. This TCR came from a woman younger than 30 with Graves' hyperthyroidism. Material: peripheral blood or thyroid tissue (not recorded which). This chain's CDR3 is CSVFERGRNYGYTF. CDR3 DNA: TGCAGCGTTTTCGAACGGGGAAGGAACTATGGCTACACCTTC.